One and the same sample provided the 17 T cell receptor beta chains below, sequenced in a study of T-cell memory formation after mild COVID-19. TCRdb fed the 5' RACE reads into MiXCR, producing one record per CDR3 protein. The data contain 450,000 or so distinct CDR3 sequences, 20% of them seen just once; the ten biggest clones take up 7.5% to 10%. Sequencing used PBMCs or a T cell subset sorted from them (not recorded which). These receptors all stem from an adult woman who had mild COVID-19 (a few samples of this study predate the infection). Cell type and time point are not known.

This clonotype was found a few times. The chain links TRBV3-1 to TRBJ1-2; D ambiguous. Germline loops: CDR1 LGHDT, CDR2 YNNKEL (reference sequence). V gave up 4 bases and J gave up 2 bases, with 11 bases separating them. The CDR3 sequence is 14 residues long. CDR3 sequence reads: CASSLWTGNYGYTF. In DNA form, the CDR3 reads TGTGCCAGCAGCCTGTGGACCGGCAACTATGGCTACACCTTC.

V and J are TRBV15 and TRBJ2-5; 9 nucleotides line up with TRBD2. The V and J ends lost 8 bases and 1 base, in that order; junction bases with no gene match: 8. The CDR3 contains 15 residues. CDR1 and CDR2 (germline): LNHNV, YYDKDF (reference sequence). The CDR3 coding sequence is TGTGCCACCGGGATAGCGGGGGAAATCCAAGAGACCCAGTACTTC. Encoded protein: CATGIAGEIQETQYF. Combining the CDR3 with reference TRBV15 and TRBJ2-5 gives the whole variable domain DAMVIQNPRYQVTQFGKPVTLSCSQTLNHNVMYWYQQKSSQAPKLLFHYYDKDFNNEADTPDNFQSRRPNTSFCFLDIRSPGLGDTAMYLCATGIAGEIQETQYFGPGTRLLVL.

This clonotype occurred a few times. The chain employs TRBV20-1 and TRBJ2-3, with 8 nucleotides matching TRBD2. Trimming at V came to 4 bases and at J to 4 bases, leaving 13 bases not matched to a gene. Germline CDR1 is DFQATT and CDR2 is SNEGSKA (reference sequence). The CDR3 totals 16 residues. The CDR3, as DNA: TGCAGTGCTATGGGTATAGGCGGGGGGCCAGCAGATACGCAGTATTTT. Amino acids: CSAMGIGGGPADTQYF.

V usage is TRBV2 and J usage is TRBJ2-5; D is unresolved. V lost 5 bases and J lost 5, with 12 bases in between. The germline V gene has CDR1 SNHLY and CDR2 FYNNEI. The CDR3 has 13 amino acids. The CDR3 DNA reads TGTGCCAGCAGTTGGCAGGAGTCGGAGACCCAGTACTTC. Protein product: CASSWQESETQYF.

This clonotype was seen just once. The genes are TRBV21-1 and TRBJ1-2; TRBD1, the table's D call, lacks a check against the DNA. TRBV21-1 has pseudogene status. The CDR3 is made up of 18 amino acids. CDR3: CASSKHPGTPTSLGGYTF. The CDR3, as DNA: TGTGCCAGCAGCAAACATCCCGGGACACCGACGTCCCTCGGGGGCTACACCTTC.

V is TRBV27 and J is TRBJ1-5; D call uncertain. Germline V CDR1 and CDR2: MNHEY, SMNVEV (reference sequence). The V and J ends lost 1 base and 4 bases respectively, with 11 bases between them. This CDR3 contains 15 residues. The CDR3 region is CASSLLGVANQPQHF. The CDR3 DNA is TGTGCCAGCAGTTTATTGGGAGTAGCAAATCAGCCCCAGCATTTT.

The chain carries TRBV12-3 or TRBV12-4 and TRBJ2-1; D is unclear. The CDR3 has 13 amino acids. V lost 5 bases and J lost 1, with 6 bases in between. CDR3 amino acids: CASSHRSYNEQFF. The CDR3, as DNA: TGTGCCAGCAGTCATCGGTCCTACAATGAGCAGTTCTTC.

The V gene is TRBV7-8, the J gene TRBJ1-5; 8 bases map to TRBD1. Germline lookup yields CDR1 SGHVS and CDR2 FQNEAQ. The V segment lost 1 base and the J segment 7 bases; nucleotides outside the gene matches: 9. The CDR3 spans 16 residues. CDR3 loop: CASSLDGQGMGQPQHF. In DNA, the CDR3 is TGTGCCAGCAGCTTAGACGGACAGGGAATGGGGCAGCCCCAGCATTTT.

This clonotype was counted only a few times. The CDR3 sequence is CASTTGGEETQYF. CDR3 coding DNA: TGTGCCAGCACAACAGGGGGGGAAGAGACCCAGTACTTC. The chain joins TRBV27 to TRBJ2-5, with TRBD1 as a possible D gene (8 bases). The CDR3 runs 13 residues. V was cut by 7 bases and J by 3 bases, with 12 bases left in between. Per the germline V gene, CDR1 is MNHEY and CDR2 is SMNVEV (reference sequence).

This clonotype occurred a few times. The J gene is TRBJ2-3, the V gene TRBV5-1, with 9 bases identical to TRBD2. Germline lookup yields CDR1 SGHRS and CDR2 YFSETQ. J was trimmed by 0 bases and V by 0 bases; bases with no gene match: 8. The CDR3 has 18 residues. The CDR3 here is CASSLGTSVDGSTDTQYF. In DNA form, the CDR3 reads TGCGCCAGCAGCTTGGGGACTAGCGTGGATGGTAGCACAGATACGCAGTATTTT.

This clonotype has more than one count but fewer than ten. J is TRBJ1-1 and V is TRBV7-3; 9 bases match TRBD1. This CDR3 comprises 13 residues. The V gene's germline CDR1 is SGHTA and CDR2 FQGTGA. J was trimmed by 4 bases and V by 8 bases; bases with no gene match: 5. The DNA of the CDR3 is TGTGCCAGCGGACAGGGGCGAAGCACTGAAGCTTTCTTT. Translated: CASGQGRSTEAFF.

This chain links TRBV27 with TRBJ2-5; TRBD2 matches 7 bases. The CDR3 runs 14 residues. CDR1 is MNHEY and CDR2 is SMNVEV in the germline V gene (reference sequence). The junction had 2 bases not matched to a gene; V was cut back by 0 bases and J by 4 bases. The CDR3: CASSLSPGGETQYF. CDR3 DNA: TGTGCCAGCAGTTTATCCCCGGGGGGAGAGACCCAGTACTTC.

V and J are TRBV5-4 and TRBJ1-1, with D tentatively TRBD1 (5 bases). Germline V gene lookup returns CDR1 SGHNT and CDR2 YYREEE (reference sequence). This CDR3 has 14 residues. Trimming removed 3 bases at V and 0 bases at J, with 9 bases between. The CDR3 here is CASSSGFLNTEAFF. CDR3 in DNA: TGTGCCAGCAGCTCAGGGTTCCTGAACACTGAAGCTTTCTTT. Full variable domain (outside the CDR3, taken from reference TRBV5-4 and TRBJ1-1): ETGVTQSPTHLIKTRGQQVTLRCSSQSGHNTVSWYQQALGQGPQFIFQYYREEENGRGNFPPRFSGLQFPNYSSELNVNALELDDSALYLCASSSGFLNTEAFFGQGTRLTVV.

There are a few counts of this clonotype. The chain uses TRBV10-3 and TRBJ1-1, with a weak D call TRBD1 (5 bases). Germline values: CDR1 ENHRY, CDR2 SYGVKD. Trimming left V 7 bases short and J 10 bases short, with 22 bases between. The CDR3 covers 14 residues. The CDR3 DNA sequence: TGTGCCATCACCCAGACAGCAGACCACTCGGGAGCTTTCTTT. Protein: CAITQTADHSGAFF.

This clonotype was detected only a few times. Here the CDR3 reads CATSRDRTTNTGELFF. In nucleotides, the CDR3 is TGTGCCACCAGCAGAGATCGGACAACGAACACCGGGGAGCTGTTTTTT. The chain recombines TRBV15 with TRBJ2-2; possibly TRBD1 for D (5 bases). CDR1 is LNHNV, CDR2 YYDKDF, per germline (reference sequence). Trimming pared 0 bases from V and 0 bases from J, leaving 8 bases between. The CDR3 totals 16 residues.

This clonotype turned up a few times. The chain is built from TRBV5-1 and TRBJ2-7; D not certain. CDR1 and CDR2 (germline): SGHRS, YFSETQ. Trimming cost V 0 bases and J 0 bases, with 13 bases left between them. The CDR3 sequence is 16 residues long. The CDR3: CASSLDGRPSSYEQYF. The CDR3 DNA sequence: TGCGCCAGCAGCTTGGACGGCAGGCCCTCCTCCTACGAGCAGTACTTC.

The V call is TRBV4-1, the J call TRBJ1-4; a weak D match, TRBD1 (6 bases). Germline lookup yields CDR1 MGHRA and CDR2 YSYEKL. The V end lost 1 base, the J end lost 8 bases, and 23 bases lay between the germline ends. The length of the CDR3 is 18 residues. For the CDR3, the DNA is TGCGCCAGCAGCCAAGGAGGGCAGGGGAGCCTCGCCGGAGAAAAACTGTTTTTT. Translated: CASSQGGQGSLAGEKLFF.